Sequencing of this T cell receptor (beta chain) was carried out in a study of identical twins. Whole-study findings and limits: There is a chance that invariant MAIT and iNKT cells partially muddied zero-insertion analyses.

The CDR3 is made up of 13 amino acids. V gave up 8 bases and J gave up 9 bases, with 17 bases separating them. In germline, CDR1 is LNHNV, CDR2 YYDKDF (reference sequence). This clonotype showed up just a few times. Its antigen is undetermined. There were only healthy Caucasians among the donors. cDNA molecules carried unique molecular identifiers, and template switching added a universal primer site. One entry per CDR3 protein results from TCRdb running MiXCR on the 5' RACE reads. This sample has 1.5 million or so distinct CDR3 sequences, with 32% found just once. Sequenced: cord blood. The TCR was taken from a newborn girl in good health. This rearrangement joins TRBV15 to TRBJ2-1; the D is unclear. The CDR3 nucleotides read TGTGCCACCTCACCCCTTATAGAGGCTGAGCAGTTCTTC. It encodes CATSPLIEAEQFF.